This T cell receptor beta chain was profiled in a study of identical twins. TCRdb analysed the 5' RACE reads with MiXCR anew, one entry per CDR3 protein. The table includes about 190,000 distinct CDR3 sequences, 15% to 20% detected once. V was clipped by 7 bases and J by 6 bases, with 5 bases between them. This CDR3 has 10 amino acids. Germline V CDR1 and CDR2: SNHLY, FYNNEI. The table lists this clonotype with a few counts. The sample was also linked to a second study, of T cells expressing NK-cell markers. That work states: Eight donors were sequenced, of whom seven were HCMV-seropositive, while the remaining one was HCMV-seronegative.

Material: CD8+ T cells sorted from blood. V and J are TRBV2 and TRBJ2-3; D ambiguous. This receptor was identified in a woman aged 18-29 years in good health. DNA for the CDR3: TGTGCCAGCAACGGGGATACGCAGTATTTT. This gives the protein CASNGDTQYF.